The T cell receptor (beta chain) described here comes from a study of persistence of HIV-infected CD4 T cells. The wider study: Blood samples, up to about 200 mL, came from multiple time points, except a couple of leukapheresis donors sampled once. Findings of the study overall: Antigen-responding cells were enriched for degenerate expanded CDR3beta sequences. The rare CMV-responding cells with HIV-1 proviruses were not separately TCR-sequenced.

With 5 bases clipped from V and 6 bases from J, the junction kept 6 bases outside the gene matches. CDR3 length: 14 amino acids. Germline V gene lookup returns CDR1 KGHDR and CDR2 SFDVKD. The immunoSEQ assay was version 4, run in survey mode. Sequencing was performed with immunoSEQ multiplex PCR; in TCRdb, only in-frame clones are kept and a portion is missing. Counted here are roughly 9,200 clones, more than 70% occurring once; the ten biggest clones make up more than 1.5%. Overlapping HIV-1 Gag 15-mer peptides at 0.95 to 1 ug per peptide per mL were used. Responding CD4+ T cells were sorted by upregulation of both CD40 ligand and CD69. Before stimulation, PBMCs underwent CD8+ T cell depletion. Turning to this clone: The antigen is unknown.

The TCR comes from an adult woman with HIV who was CMV-seropositive. The starting material was CD4+ T cells sorted from PBMCs after roughly 19-hour stimulation, obtained from a patient who received antiretroviral therapy. The rearrangement links TRBV24-1 to TRBJ1-2, with 9 nucleotides matching TRBD1. The CDR3 bases are TGTGCCACCAGTGCCCAGAGACAGGGGGATGGCTACACCTTC. Amino acid sequence: CATSAQRQGDGYTF.